A selection of T cell receptor beta chains follows, all from one sample in a study of beta chain features in type 1 diabetes. Assay: immunoSEQ multiplex PCR; the TCRdb copy retains only in-frame clones and omits some. This sample has under 950,000 clones, with 15% to 20% found just once. What was sequenced was naive CD4+ T cells from blood. Receptors were obtained from a woman aged 18 to 35 in good health. Both conserved end residues are part of each CDR3. D genes are given only for firm matches. Some rows have no size entry. The others give once, few or many, or a class for an expanded clone.

CDR3 | DNA | D | J | length | V | size
CATSRDRLAGHEQYF | TGTGCCACCAGCAGGGACCGACTAGCGGGACACGAGCAGTACTTC | TRBD2 | TRBJ2-7 | 15 | TRBV15 | few
CASRHSGGQETQYF | TGCGCCAGCAGACATAGCGGGGGACAAGAGACCCAGTACTTC | TRBD2 | TRBJ2-5 | 14 | TRBV5-1 | NA
CASNLETQYF | TGTGCCAGCAACCTAGAGACCCAGTACTTC | NA | TRBJ2-5 | 10 | TRBV6-5 | few
CASSRWNTGELFF | TGTGCCAGCAGTAGGTGGAACACCGGGGAGCTGTTTTTT | NA | TRBJ2-2 | 13 | TRBV28 | few
CAISELTNEKLFF | TGTGCCATCAGTGAGTTAACAAATGAAAAACTGTTTTTT | NA | TRBJ1-4 | 13 | TRBV10-3 | few
CASSPSGLFSNEQYF | TGTGCCAGCTCACCATCCGGACTTTTCTCCAACGAGCAGTACTTC | NA | TRBJ2-7 | 15 | TRBV18 | NA
CASSSPTSGSYEQYF | TGTGCCAGCAGCTCCCCGACTAGCGGGAGTTACGAGCAGTACTTC | TRBD2 | TRBJ2-7 | 15 | TRBV13 | NA
CASSARPAGGPGEQYF | TGTGCCAGCAGTGCTCGGCCGGCGGGAGGGCCAGGGGAGCAGTACTTC | TRBD2 | TRBJ2-7 | 16 | TRBV2 | few
CASSPTAGAGGGYTF | TGTGCCAGCAGTCCCACCGCAGGAGCAGGGGGCGGCTACACCTTC | TRBD1 | TRBJ1-2 | 15 | TRBV2 | NA
CATSIQENTEAFF | TGTGCCACCAGCATACAGGAGAACACTGAAGCTTTCTTT | NA | TRBJ1-1 | 13 | TRBV15 | NA
CASSLYGTDTQYF | TGTGCCAGCAGCTTATACGGCACAGATACGCAGTATTTT | NA | TRBJ2-3 | 13 | TRBV7-3 | few
CASSSRGQPQHF | TGTGCCAGCAGCTCAAGGGGGCAGCCCCAGCATTTT | NA | TRBJ1-5 | 12 | TRBV7-6 | few
CATSRDQGQNEKLFF | TGTGCCACCAGCAGAGATCAGGGACAGAACGAAAAACTGTTTTTT | TRBD1 | TRBJ1-4 | 15 | TRBV15 | few
CASSPHLDSSSYNEQFF | TGTGCCAGCAGCCCCCACCTGGACTCAAGCTCCTACAATGAGCAGTTCTTC | NA | TRBJ2-1 | 17 | TRBV25-1 | NA
CASRTGVLGYTF | TGTGCCAGCAGGACAGGGGTGCTTGGCTACACCTTC | TRBD1 | TRBJ1-2 | 12 | TRBV6-5 | NA
CASSFLFPTYNEQFF | TGCGCCAGCAGCTTCCTTTTTCCCACCTACAATGAGCAGTTCTTC | NA | TRBJ2-1 | 15 | TRBV5-1 | NA
CASSFGYSYEQYF | TGTGCCAGCAGCTTTGGATACTCCTACGAGCAGTACTTC | NA | TRBJ2-7 | 13 | TRBV7-2 | NA
CASSFHSALGNEQFF | TGTGCCAGCAGCTTCCACAGTGCACTGGGCAATGAGCAGTTCTTC | NA | TRBJ2-1 | 15 | TRBV7-3 | few
CASSFLAGEFYNEQFF | TGCGCCAGCAGCTTTCTAGCGGGAGAATTTTACAATGAGCAGTTCTTC | TRBD2 | TRBJ2-1 | 16 | TRBV5-1 | NA
CASSPTSGPQHF | TGTGCCAGCAGCCCCACTTCGGGGCCCCAGCATTTT | NA | TRBJ1-5 | 12 | TRBV28 | NA
CASSLVAGVTDTQYF | TGTGCCAGCAGTTTGGTAGCGGGAGTGACAGATACGCAGTATTTT | TRBD2 | TRBJ2-3 | 15 | TRBV28 | few
CASSARRVGQGGSDTQYF | TGTGCCAGCAGCGCGAGGCGGGTCGGACAAGGGGGATCAGATACGCAGTATTTT | NA | TRBJ2-3 | 18 | TRBV9 | few
CASSLGQVVKNEQFF | TGTGCCAGCAGCCTAGGACAGGTCGTTAAAAATGAGCAGTTCTTC | TRBD1 | TRBJ2-1 | 15 | TRBV7-9 | few
CASSLRGTQYF | TGTGCCAGCAGCTTACGTGGGACCCAGTACTTC | NA | TRBJ2-5 | 11 | TRBV7-2 | few
CASSGGGETQYF | TGTGCCAGCTCCGGGGGTGGTGAGACCCAGTACTTC | NA | TRBJ2-5 | 12 | TRBV4-2 | NA
CASSVASNSYNEQFF | TGTGCCAGCAGCGTAGCGAGCAACTCCTACAATGAGCAGTTCTTC | NA | TRBJ2-1 | 15 | TRBV9 | few
CASHPLQTRYNEQFF | TGTGCCAGCCATCCCCTTCAGACACGATACAATGAGCAGTTCTTC | NA | TRBJ2-1 | 15 | TRBV6-5 | NA
CASSPAGGSYEQYF | TGTGCCAGCTCACCAGCGGGAGGGTCCTACGAGCAGTACTTC | TRBD2 | TRBJ2-7 | 14 | TRBV18 | few
CASRLSGSDTQYF | TGTGCCAGCAGGTTAAGCGGTTCAGATACGCAGTATTTT | NA | TRBJ2-3 | 13 | TRBV7-3 | NA
CASSSRRAYEQYF | TGTGCCAGCAGTTCAAGGAGAGCCTACGAGCAGTACTTC | NA | TRBJ2-7 | 13 | TRBV7-2 | once
CASSATGLAGFVTQYF | TGTGCCAGCAGCGCAACGGGACTAGCGGGATTTGTGACCCAGTACTTC | TRBD2 | TRBJ2-5 | 16 | TRBV7-6 | NA
CATSRVGYSGANVLTF | TGTGCCACCAGCAGAGTGGGTTACTCTGGGGCCAACGTCCTGACTTTC | NA | TRBJ2-6 | 16 | TRBV15 | few
CAISESQGLSGKYNEQFF | TGTGCCATCAGTGAGTCCCAGGGGTTAAGCGGGAAATACAATGAGCAGTTCTTC | NA | TRBJ2-1 | 18 | TRBV10-3 | few
CASSLIGSYNEQFF | TGTGCCAGCAGTTTAATAGGCAGCTACAATGAGCAGTTCTTC | NA | TRBJ2-1 | 14 | TRBV28 | few
CASSLGEEETQYF | TGTGCCAGCAGCTTGGGCGAGGAAGAGACCCAGTACTTC | NA | TRBJ2-5 | 13 | TRBV5-4 | few
CASSGTGGEAFF | TGTGCCAGCAGTGGGACAGGGGGTGAAGCTTTCTTT | TRBD1 | TRBJ1-1 | 12 | TRBV28 | once
CASSSAFIATRYEQYF | TGTGCCAGCAGCTCGGCCTTCATAGCTACGAGATACGAGCAGTACTTC | NA | TRBJ2-7 | 16 | TRBV5-6 | NA
CASSLVAGVNNEQFF | TGTGCCAGCAGCTTAGTAGCGGGAGTGAACAATGAGCAGTTCTTC | TRBD2 | TRBJ2-1 | 15 | TRBV7-2 | NA
CASSFSGAETQYF | TGTGCCAGCAGCTTTAGCGGGGCAGAGACCCAGTACTTC | TRBD2 | TRBJ2-5 | 13 | TRBV7-3 | NA
CASSLDFGNIQYF | TGTGCCAGCAGCTTGGACTTTGGGAACATTCAGTACTTC | NA | TRBJ2-4 | 13 | TRBV7-2 | NA
CASSGQGGNTEAFF | TGTGCCAGCAGTGGGCAGGGGGGGAACACTGAAGCTTTCTTT | TRBD1 | TRBJ1-1 | 14 | TRBV6-6 | NA
CASSPPGASGRSGEQYF | TGTGCCAGCTCACCACCGGGAGCAAGCGGGCGGTCTGGCGAGCAGTACTTC | NA | TRBJ2-7 | 17 | TRBV18 | few
CASGRFGETQYF | TGTGCCAGCGGACGATTCGGGGAGACCCAGTACTTC | NA | TRBJ2-5 | 12 | TRBV7-2 | NA
CASSPGGASNTQYF | TGTGCCAGCAGCCCAGGTGGGGCTAGCAATACGCAGTATTTT | NA | TRBJ2-3 | 14 | TRBV7-3 | NA
CASSQLSGATGELFF | TGTGCCAGCAGCCAACTGTCAGGGGCGACCGGGGAGCTGTTTTTT | NA | TRBJ2-2 | 15 | TRBV4-2 | NA
CASSVEPETSGANVLTF | TGTGCCAGCAGTGTAGAACCGGAGACCTCTGGGGCCAACGTCCTGACTTTC | NA | TRBJ2-6 | 17 | TRBV2 | few
CASSRDQGRSDEQYF | TGTGCCAGCAGCCGAGACCAGGGAAGGAGCGACGAGCAGTACTTC | NA | TRBJ2-7 | 15 | TRBV7-9 | NA
CASSLTLEDTQYF | TGTGCCAGCAGCTTAACGCTAGAGGATACGCAGTATTTT | NA | TRBJ2-3 | 13 | TRBV7-3 | few
CASSLQRSYTDTQYF | TGTGCCAGCAGCTTACAGAGATCGTACACAGATACGCAGTATTTT | NA | TRBJ2-3 | 15 | TRBV7-9 | NA
CASSPLTLNPSTDTQYF | TGTGCCAGCTCACCCCTGACGCTGAATCCCTCCACAGATACGCAGTATTTT | NA | TRBJ2-3 | 17 | TRBV18 | few
CASSQAGGGNYGYTF | TGTGCCAGCAGCCAAGCTGGCGGAGGAAACTATGGCTACACCTTC | NA | TRBJ1-2 | 15 | TRBV4-2 | NA
CASSTSQGAGEQYF | TGTGCCAGCAGTACCTCACAGGGGGCGGGTGAGCAGTACTTC | TRBD1 | TRBJ2-7 | 14 | TRBV28 | few
CASSLAGYETQYF | TGTGCCAGCAGCTTAGCGGGGTACGAGACCCAGTACTTC | NA | TRBJ2-5 | 13 | TRBV11-1 | few
CASSRDRGTDTQYF | TGTGCCAGCAGCCGGGACCGGGGCACAGATACGCAGTATTTT | NA | TRBJ2-3 | 14 | TRBV7-2 | few
CASSLTASREEGTQYF | TGTGCCAGCAGCTTGACGGCTAGCCGGGAGGAAGGGACCCAGTACTTC | TRBD2 | TRBJ2-5 | 16 | TRBV7-8 | NA